This TCR beta chain was identified during a study of vaccination and CD4 T cells after COVID-19. On the study more broadly: Nasal swab PCR had shown SARS-CoV-2 positivity in the convalescent patients (roughly 9 mild cases, one severe case).

The Oncomine TCR Beta short-read assay was applied to DNA of cultured CD4+ T cells. TCRdb itself ran the PCR reads through MiXCR, one entry per CDR3 protein. This sample yields 10,000 or so distinct CDR3 sequences, of which about 57% are seen a single time; roughly 28% belongs to the top ten. Study-wide points: Apart from involving relatively few convalescent patients, the work omitted early post-infection timepoints.

The treatment is: roughly 10-day PBMC culture with coronavirus spike peptide pools or control peptides (ViraFEST assay). J gave up 7 bases and V 2 bases, and 8 bases lay outside the gene matches. The CDR3 extends over 15 amino acids. Note on this clonotype: Its antigen remains unknown.

The TCR originated in a human donor who had recovered from COVID-19. The sample consisted of CD4+ T cells from blood, cultured in vitro. V gene TRBV6-7 combines with J gene TRBJ2-5; TRBD2 agrees at 9 bases. TRBV6-7 falls under the ORF class, with uncertain function. The CDR3 DNA is TGTGCCAGCAGTTACGCAGGCGGGAGGGCCGGGACCCAGTACTTC. Translating gives CASSYAGGRAGTQYF.